Below are 16 T cell receptor beta chains sequenced from a single sample in a study of T cell responses to AZD1222 COVID-19 vaccine. Data came from immunoSEQ multiplex PCR; TCRdb stores just in-frame clones and leaves some out. The table has some 80,000 clones, just over 90% seen once. The specimen comprised peripheral blood, sampled 28 days after the second AZD1222 dose. Receptors originate from an adult who received the AZD1222 COVID-19 vaccine.

The chain recombines TRBV4-1 with TRBJ2-3; TRBD1 matches at 8 bases. V trimming: 2 bases; J trimming: 3 bases; junction bases outside the gene matches: 10. Per the germline V gene, CDR1 is MGHRA and CDR2 is YSYEKL. The CDR3 is made up of 17 amino acids. For the CDR3, the DNA is TGCGCCAGCAGCCAAAGGGCGGGGCAGGGGGCAACAGATACGCAGTATTTT. This translates into CASSQRAGQGATDTQYF.

J is TRBJ1-1 and V is TRBV12-3 or TRBV12-4; D ambiguous. This CDR3 contains 11 residues. Between the trimmed V and J ends, which lost 8 bases and 4 bases, there was a span of 8 bases. CDR3 DNA sequence: TGTGCCAGCCGCGGAGGCACTGAAGCTTTCTTT. Its translation: CASRGGTEAFF.

This chain connects TRBV7-8 to TRBJ1-3; D uncertain. This CDR3 region has 14 residues. The ends were cut back, 4 bases at V and 2 bases at J, with 9 bases in the middle. Per germline, CDR1 SGHVS and CDR2 FQNEAQ. CDR3 sequence: CASSSRVAGNTIYF. The DNA for the CDR3 is TGTGCCAGCAGCTCGAGGGTGGCTGGAAACACCATATATTTT.

The chain uses TRBV19 and TRBJ1-1; tentative D call: TRBD1 (5 bases). CDR1 and CDR2 from the germline V gene are LNHDA and SQIVND (reference sequence). This CDR3 comprises 14 residues. Trimming removed 7 bases from V and 4 bases from J, with 16 bases in between. In nucleotides, the CDR3 is TGTGCCAGTACCCCCCTCGGGGGAGGCACTGAAGCTTTCTTT. This gives the protein CASTPLGGGTEAFF.

This clone was seen only once. The chain links TRBV18 to TRBJ2-2, with a tentative D call TRBD1 (6 bases). Germline-derived CDR1 and CDR2 are KGHSH and LQKENI. The CDR3 totals 16 residues. V lost 3 bases to trimming and J lost 5 bases, with 16 bases between them. CDR3 protein: CASSPNTGGQTGELFF. The CDR3, as DNA: TGTGCCAGCTCACCGAATACTGGGGGCCAAACCGGGGAGCTGTTTTTT. Full variable domain (remainder filled in from reference TRBV18 and TRBJ2-2): NAGVMQNPRHLVRRRGQEARLRCSPMKGHSHVYWYRQLPEEGLKFMVYLQKENIIDESGMPKERFSAEFPKEGPSILRIQQVVRGDSAAYFCASSPNTGGQTGELFFGEGSRLTVL.

This rearrangement joins TRBV7-9 to TRBJ1-4; D is unclear. CDR1 SEHNR and CDR2 FQNEAQ come from the germline V gene (reference sequence). Trimming shortened V by 2 bases and J by 8 bases, and 6 bases separated the two germline ends. The CDR3 spans 12 residues. The chain's CDR3 is CASSLLREKLFF. Here the CDR3 DNA reads TGTGCCAGCAGCTTACTTAGGGAAAAACTGTTTTTT.

With respect to this clone: At one of its ends the junction is not consistent with the germline gene, which may arise from a read error. This sequence joins TRBV7-3 and TRBJ1-1; D is ambiguous. The germline V gene has CDR1 SGHTA and CDR2 FQGTGA. This CDR3 spans 13 amino acids. CDR3 residues: CASSRLLNTEAFF. The CDR3 DNA reads TGTGCCAGCAGCAGACTCCTGAATACTGAAGCTTTCTTT.

CDR3 loop: CATSRVGRGGNGYTF. For the CDR3, the DNA is TGTGCCACCAGCAGAGTGGGACGGGGCGGGAATGGCTACACCTTC. The chain uses TRBV15 and TRBJ1-2; D possibly corresponds to TRBD1 (5 bases). V was cut by 1 base and J by 6 bases, with 15 bases left in between. This CDR3 contains 15 residues. Germline values: CDR1 LNHNV, CDR2 YYDKDF (reference sequence).

The V gene is TRBV6-4, the J gene TRBJ1-6; D gene ambiguous. Germline values: CDR1 MRHNA, CDR2 SNTAGT. Trimming removed 2 bases at V and 5 bases at J, with 4 bases between. The CDR3 spans 13 residues. As DNA, the CDR3 is TGTGCCAGCAGTGACAGGGATAATTCACCCCTCCACTTT. Translating it yields CASSDRDNSPLHF.

The chain uses TRBV7-9 and TRBJ2-1; 8 bases align to TRBD1. Germline V CDR1 and CDR2: SEHNR, FQNEAQ (reference sequence). This CDR3 is built from 14 residues. The V and J ends lost 5 bases and 5 bases, in that order; junction bases with no gene match: 5. DNA for the CDR3: TGTGCCAGCAGCCCCTGGGACAGGAACAATGAGCAGTTCTTC. Translating it yields CASSPWDRNNEQFF. The entire variable domain, with the rest obtained from reference TRBV7-9 and TRBJ2-1, is as follows: DTGVSQNPRHKITKRGQNVTFRCDPISEHNRLYWYRQTLGQGPEFLTYFQNEAQLEKSRLLSDRFSAERPKGSFSTLEIQRTEQGDSAMYLCASSPWDRNNEQFFGPGTRLTVL.

This rearrangement joins TRBV19 to TRBJ2-3; D remains ambiguous. The CDR3 length is 13 residues. The germline V gene encodes CDR1 LNHDA and CDR2 SQIVND (reference sequence). With 6 bases removed from V and 5 bases from J, the gap between germline ends came to 12 bases. CDR3 in DNA: TGTGCCAGTAGCCCCGCAACAAGAGATACGCAGTATTTT. Translated, it gives CASSPATRDTQYF.

This chain joins TRBV24-1 and TRBJ2-1; 10 nucleotides line up with TRBD1. Germline V gene data show CDR1 as KGHDR and CDR2 as SFDVKD. V gave up 7 bases and J gave up 1 base; unmatched junction bases: 3. The CDR3 runs to 15 residues. The CDR3 reads CATSEGQGSYNEQFF. As DNA, the CDR3 is TGTGCCACCAGCGAGGGACAGGGGTCCTACAATGAGCAGTTCTTC.

This sequence joins TRBV11-3 and TRBJ1-6; possibly TRBD1 for D (5 bases). CDR1 SGHNT and CDR2 YENEEA come from the germline V gene. V was cut by 5 bases and J by 7 bases, with 12 bases left in between. The CDR3 sequence is 14 residues long. The CDR3 here is CASSLGGLNSPLHF. CDR3 in DNA: TGTGCCAGCAGCCTCGGGGGATTAAATTCACCCCTCCACTTT.

This clone was observed a single time. The chain recombines TRBV27 with TRBJ1-2, with 8 positions matching TRBD1. The CDR3 sequence is 14 residues long. Unmatched junction bases numbered 11, after V lost 6 bases and J lost 8 bases. The germline V gene encodes CDR1 MNHEY and CDR2 SMNVEV (reference sequence). The CDR3 coding sequence is TGTGCCAGCAGACGGACAGGGACCCTGAGAGGCTACACCTTC. Its protein product is CASRRTGTLRGYTF.

This chain connects TRBV19 to TRBJ2-7, with a weak D call TRBD1 (5 bases). The CDR3 extends over 17 amino acids. V was clipped by 0 bases and J by 2 bases, with 17 bases between them. The germline V gene encodes CDR1 LNHDA and CDR2 SQIVND (reference sequence). The CDR3 spells CASSIDPQGVATYEQYF. Written as DNA, the CDR3 is TGTGCCAGTAGTATAGATCCTCAGGGCGTGGCCACCTACGAGCAGTACTTC.

This clone was observed a single time. The gene calls are TRBV5-6 and TRBJ2-3, with D possibly being TRBD1 (5 bases). CDR1 is SGHDT and CDR2 is YYEEEE in the germline V gene. The CDR3 is 14 residues long. Deletions cut 0 bases from V and 8 bases from J, with 13 bases between. This chain's CDR3 is CASSLDQGRTTQYF. CDR3 bases: TGTGCCAGCAGCTTGGACCAGGGCAGGACTACGCAGTATTTT.